This passage covers 8 T cell receptor beta chains from one sample sequenced in a study of post-analysis software for immune sequencing data. Their cognate antigens are unknown. Overall study findings and caveats: Included in a set of a handful of TRBV segments more frequent in patients than controls were TRBV5-6, TRBV5-1 and TRBV20-1.

The TCR beta cDNA libraries contained unique molecular identifiers. TCRdb redid the calling of the PCR reads with MiXCR, one entry per CDR3 protein. Counted here are fewer than 550,000 distinct CDR3 sequences, approximately 31% occurring once; the ten biggest clones make up 4.5% to 7.5%. What was sequenced was blood. The receptors originated from a girl aged 2-17 years with multiple sclerosis.

This clonotype was recorded a few times. The chain uses TRBV21-1 and TRBJ2-6. TRBV21-1 is a documented pseudogene. This CDR3 has 18 residues. CDR3 residues: CASSPHDRAGSGANVLTF. In DNA form, the CDR3 reads TGTGCCAGCAGCCCCCACGACCGCGCTGGCTCTGGGGCCAACGTCCTGACTTTC.

The V and J genes are TRBV29-1 and TRBJ1-1, with D hard to call. V lost 4 bases, J lost 4 bases, and 7 bases lay in between. This CDR3 is 11 amino acids long. Germline lookup yields CDR1 SQVTM and CDR2 ANQGSEA. The CDR3 loop is CSVGLRTEAFF. CDR3 DNA: TGCAGCGTTGGGTTACGCACTGAAGCTTTCTTT.

This clonotype was counted a few times. Possible read error: a much larger clone is one base away. The gene calls are TRBV12-3 or TRBV12-4 and TRBJ2-3, with no clear D. V lost 7 bases to trimming and J lost 2 bases, with 4 bases between them. CDR3 length: 11 amino acids. CDR3 region: CASTPTDTQYF. Written as DNA, the CDR3 is TGTGCCAGCACCCCCACAGATACGCAGTATTTT.

The chain uses TRBV10-3 and TRBJ1-5; TRBD1 agrees at 7 bases. The CDR3 has 19 amino acids. Germline V lookup: CDR1 ENHRY, CDR2 SYGVKD. V was pared by 0 bases and J by 2 bases, with 13 bases of the junction left unmatched. CDR3 amino acids: CAISESAPTGVVGNQPQHF. CDR3 nucleotide sequence: TGTGCCATCAGTGAGTCTGCACCAACAGGGGTGGTGGGCAATCAGCCCCAGCATTTT.

This chain uses TRBV4-1 with TRBJ2-5; D ambiguous. Germline lookup yields CDR1 MGHRA and CDR2 YSYEKL. The V gene lost 2 bases and the J gene lost 9 bases, with 19 bases spanning the gap. This CDR3 region has 15 residues. The CDR3 DNA reads TGCGCCAGCAGCCAAAGTATCTTCCTCCGGGTAGCCCAGTACTTC. This codes for CASSQSIFLRVAQYF.

This clonotype was recorded a few times. The chain joins TRBV4-2 to TRBJ2-4; 7 nucleotides line up with TRBD1. This CDR3 is built from 14 residues. V gave up 3 bases and J gave up 5 bases; unmatched junction bases: 4. CDR1 is LGHNA, CDR2 YNFKEQ, per germline. CDR3 sequence (DNA): TGTGCCAGCAGCCAGGGTCAGGGGGAAAACATTCAGTACTTC. Translating it yields CASSQGQGENIQYF.

The chain combines TRBV7-3 with TRBJ2-3; TRBD2 matches 8 bases. This CDR3 comprises 16 residues. The germline CDR1 and CDR2 sequences are SGHTA and FQGTGA. V was clipped by 1 base and J by 2 bases; unmatched bases: 5. The CDR3, as DNA: TGTGCCAGCAGCTTAAGCGGGGGGCTAATCACAGATACGCAGTATTTT. Translated, it gives CASSLSGGLITDTQYF.

This clonotype appeared a few times. V gene TRBV20-1 combines with J gene TRBJ1-1; D perhaps matches TRBD1 (6 bases). The germline V gene encodes CDR1 DFQATT and CDR2 SNEGSKA (reference sequence). V was cut by 0 bases and J by 1 base, with 12 bases left in between. There are 15 residues in the CDR3. CDR3 sequence reads: CSARDTRGANTEAFF. CDR3 in DNA: TGCAGTGCTAGAGACACCCGGGGGGCGAACACTGAAGCTTTCTTT.